Listed below are T cell receptor beta chains from one sample, sequenced in a study of CD8 T cells in Susac syndrome. One entry per CDR3 protein, called by TCRdb with MiXCR from the immunoSEQ multiplex PCR reads. Among about 120,000 distinct CDR3 sequences listed, about nine tenths were seen once. The sample consisted of CD4+ T cells from PBMCs. The receptor set was obtained from a human donor in good health. CDR3s include the opening cysteine and the closing phenylalanine or tryptophan. The D gene is left open where the match is weak. Size is stated for part of the rows, as once, few or many counts, or as a class when the clone is expanded.

V gene: TRBV20-1
D gene: TRBD2
clone size: -
J gene: TRBJ2-2
CDR3 DNA: TGCAGTGCTAGAGTAGGACTAGCTGGGGAGCTGTTTTTT
CDR3 protein: CSARVGLAGELFF

V gene: TRBV4-3
D gene: TRBD2
clone size: -
J gene: TRBJ2-2
CDR3 DNA: TGCGCCAGCAGCCAATCCGGGGGGATGCCCGGGGAGCTGTTTTTT
CDR3 protein: CASSQSGGMPGELFF

V gene: TRBV5-8
D gene: -
clone size: -
J gene: TRBJ2-5
CDR3 DNA: TGTGCCAGCAGCTACGTAGGGGGGGAAGAGACCCAGTACTTC
CDR3 protein: CASSYVGGEETQYF

V gene: TRBV7-2
D gene: -
clone size: -
J gene: TRBJ1-4
CDR3 DNA: TGTGCCAGCAGGACCGGAGGGTTCCCTAATGAAAAACTGTTTTTT
CDR3 protein: CASRTGGFPNEKLFF

V gene: TRBV20-1
D gene: TRBD1
clone size: -
J gene: TRBJ2-5
CDR3 DNA: TGCAGTGCCTCACCGGGACAGGGGGCGGTAATCCAAGAGACCCAGTACTTC
CDR3 protein: CSASPGQGAVIQETQYF

V gene: TRBV4-2
D gene: TRBD1
clone size: -
J gene: TRBJ2-1
CDR3 DNA: TGTGCCAGCAGCACCGACAGGGGATCCTACAATGAGCAGTTCTTC
CDR3 protein: CASSTDRGSYNEQFF

V gene: TRBV5-1
D gene: -
clone size: once
J gene: TRBJ1-1
CDR3 DNA: TGCGCCAGCAGCCCTCCGACAGGTTTTGAAGCTTTCTTT
CDR3 protein: CASSPPTGFEAFF

V gene: TRBV7-9
D gene: -
clone size: -
J gene: TRBJ2-1
CDR3 DNA: TGTGCCAGCAGCCCAGGGACTCTCAACAATGAGCAGTTCTTC
CDR3 protein: CASSPGTLNNEQFF

V gene: TRBV25-1
D gene: TRBD2
clone size: -
J gene: TRBJ2-1
CDR3 DNA: TGTGCCAGCAGAAGGACTAGCGGATTAGGTGAGCAGTTCTTC
CDR3 protein: CASRRTSGLGEQFF

V gene: TRBV20-1
D gene: TRBD1
clone size: -
J gene: TRBJ1-1
CDR3 DNA: TGCAGTGCTGGAGGAGGTCCAGGGGGGGGCTTTTCTGAAGCTTTCTTT
CDR3 protein: CSAGGGPGGGFSEAFF

V gene: TRBV6-5
D gene: -
clone size: -
J gene: TRBJ2-1
CDR3 DNA: TGTGCCAGCAGTTACGAGGGTGCTGAGCAGTTCTTC
CDR3 protein: CASSYEGAEQFF

V gene: TRBV5-4
D gene: TRBD2
clone size: -
J gene: TRBJ2-1
CDR3 DNA: TGTGCCAGCAGCTTGAGGAGGACTAGCGGGGACAATGAGCAGTTCTTC
CDR3 protein: CASSLRRTSGDNEQFF

V gene: TRBV2
D gene: -
clone size: -
J gene: TRBJ2-1
CDR3 DNA: TGTGCCAGCAGGACTAGTCCCTACAATGAGCAGTTCTTC
CDR3 protein: CASRTSPYNEQFF

V gene: TRBV28
D gene: -
clone size: few
J gene: TRBJ2-7
CDR3 DNA: TGTGCCAGCAGTTTATTGAGGCAGGCTAGCTCCTACGAGCAGTACTTC
CDR3 protein: CASSLLRQASSYEQYF

V gene: TRBV6-1
D gene: -
clone size: -
J gene: TRBJ1-3
CDR3 DNA: TGTGCCAGCAGTACGGGGGGGTCCTACTCTGGAAACACCATATATTTT
CDR3 protein: CASSTGGSYSGNTIYF

V gene: TRBV7-2
D gene: -
clone size: -
J gene: TRBJ2-7
CDR3 DNA: TGTGCCAGCAGCTTAGGAGCTAGCGCCTCCTACGAGCAGTACTTC
CDR3 protein: CASSLGASASYEQYF

V gene: TRBV7-2
D gene: -
clone size: -
J gene: TRBJ1-1
CDR3 DNA: TGTGCCAGCAGCTTAGGCGGTAGTCGGTCCGCAGCTTTCTTT
CDR3 protein: CASSLGGSRSAAFF

V gene: TRBV10-3
D gene: -
clone size: once
J gene: TRBJ2-6
CDR3 DNA: TGTGCCATCAGTTCTGGGGCCAACGTCCTGACTTTC
CDR3 protein: CAISSGANVLTF

V gene: TRBV5-6
D gene: -
clone size: once
J gene: TRBJ1-1
CDR3 DNA: TGTGCCAGCAGCTACTTGGCTACAGGGAGGAACACTGAAGCTTTCTTT
CDR3 protein: CASSYLATGRNTEAFF

V gene: TRBV5-1
D gene: TRBD1
clone size: -
J gene: TRBJ2-7
CDR3 DNA: TGCGCCAGCAGCACCACCGGGACAGGCTACGAGCAGTACTTC
CDR3 protein: CASSTTGTGYEQYF

V gene: TRBV10-3
D gene: -
clone size: -
J gene: TRBJ2-3
CDR3 DNA: TGTGCCATCAGTGCCACCCGTGAGGATACGCAGTATTTT
CDR3 protein: CAISATREDTQYF

V gene: TRBV12-3/TRBV12-4
D gene: TRBD2
clone size: few
J gene: TRBJ2-5
CDR3 DNA: TGTGCCAGCCGACTAGCGGGAGGGGGAGAGACCCAGTACTTC
CDR3 protein: CASRLAGGGETQYF

V gene: TRBV7-2
D gene: -
clone size: -
J gene: TRBJ2-5
CDR3 DNA: TGTGCCAGCAGTTTGGACCCGTCAACGGCCCAGTACTTC
CDR3 protein: CASSLDPSTAQYF

V gene: TRBV19
D gene: -
clone size: -
J gene: TRBJ1-3
CDR3 DNA: TGTGCCAGTAGTATATGGCTAACTGGAAACACCATATATTTT
CDR3 protein: CASSIWLTGNTIYF

V gene: TRBV9
D gene: -
clone size: -
J gene: TRBJ2-2
CDR3 DNA: TGTGCCAGCAGCCTGGACACGGGCAACACCGGGGAGCTGTTTTTT
CDR3 protein: CASSLDTGNTGELFF

V gene: TRBV20-1
D gene: -
clone size: -
J gene: TRBJ2-7
CDR3 DNA: TGCAGTGCTAGACGGGTCAGTTCCTACGAGCAGTACTTC
CDR3 protein: CSARRVSSYEQYF

V gene: TRBV9
D gene: TRBD2
clone size: -
J gene: TRBJ2-2
CDR3 DNA: TGTGCCAGCAGCCCCCCAGCGGGAGGGCTTTTGATTGCGAACACCGGGGAGCTGTTTTTT
CDR3 protein: CASSPPAGGLLIANTGELFF

V gene: TRBV29-1
D gene: -
clone size: -
J gene: TRBJ1-1
CDR3 DNA: TGCAGCGTCGCCGACAGTAGGACTGAAGCTTTCTTT
CDR3 protein: CSVADSRTEAFF

V gene: TRBV18
D gene: TRBD1
clone size: -
J gene: TRBJ1-2
CDR3 DNA: TGTGCCAGCTCACCGCAGACAGGGGGCGAAAATGGCTACACCTTC
CDR3 protein: CASSPQTGGENGYTF

V gene: TRBV7-9
D gene: TRBD1
clone size: -
J gene: TRBJ1-4
CDR3 DNA: TGTGCCAGCAGCTCCGGACAGGCTGAAAAACTGTTTTTT
CDR3 protein: CASSSGQAEKLFF

V gene: TRBV20-1
D gene: TRBD2
clone size: -
J gene: TRBJ2-2
CDR3 DNA: TGCAGTGCGGACCGGGGGACGACTAGCGGGAGATCGAACACCGGGGAGCTGTTTTTT
CDR3 protein: CSADRGTTSGRSNTGELFF

V gene: TRBV29-1
D gene: -
clone size: -
J gene: TRBJ1-1
CDR3 DNA: TGCAGCGGTTCCCTGGACACTGAAGCTTTCTTT
CDR3 protein: CSGSLDTEAFF

V gene: TRBV6-2/TRBV6-3
D gene: TRBD1
clone size: -
J gene: TRBJ1-1
CDR3 DNA: TGTGCCAGCAGGAGGCAAGCGACAGGGCCGCACACTGAAGCTTTCTTT
CDR3 protein: CASRRQATGPHTEAFF

V gene: TRBV11-2
D gene: TRBD1
clone size: -
J gene: TRBJ1-1
CDR3 DNA: TGTGCCAGCAGCCAATGGTTAGGTCCGGGACAGGGGAACACTGAAGCTTTCTTT
CDR3 protein: CASSQWLGPGQGNTEAFF

V gene: TRBV15
D gene: TRBD1
clone size: -
J gene: TRBJ2-7
CDR3 DNA: TGTGCCACCAGCAGAGATGGGGACAGGAACGAGCAGTACTTC
CDR3 protein: CATSRDGDRNEQYF

V gene: TRBV30
D gene: -
clone size: -
J gene: TRBJ2-1
CDR3 DNA: TGTGCCTGGAGTGGCAGGGGGAGGTACAATGAGCAGTTCTTC
CDR3 protein: CAWSGRGRYNEQFF

V gene: TRBV29-1
D gene: -
clone size: -
J gene: TRBJ1-2
CDR3 DNA: TGCAGCGTTGCCCGAGACCTAAACTATGGCTACACCTTC
CDR3 protein: CSVARDLNYGYTF

V gene: TRBV7-2
D gene: TRBD1
clone size: -
J gene: TRBJ1-2
CDR3 DNA: TGTGCCAGCAGCTACGACAGGGGGAACCACTATGGCTACACCTTC
CDR3 protein: CASSYDRGNHYGYTF

V gene: TRBV5-1
D gene: -
clone size: once
J gene: TRBJ2-2
CDR3 DNA: TGCGCCAGCACGTACAGAGAAATTACCGGGGAGCTGTTTTTT
CDR3 protein: CASTYREITGELFF

V gene: TRBV20-1
D gene: -
clone size: -
J gene: TRBJ1-3
CDR3 DNA: TGCAGTGCCCCAGTATGGGACACCATATATTTT
CDR3 protein: CSAPVWDTIYF

V gene: TRBV27
D gene: -
clone size: -
J gene: TRBJ2-1
CDR3 DNA: TGTGCCAGCAGTCCACCCGGCCAGGCGTTGCCCAATGAGCAGTTCTTC
CDR3 protein: CASSPPGQALPNEQFF

V gene: TRBV12-3/TRBV12-4
D gene: -
clone size: -
J gene: TRBJ1-1
CDR3 DNA: TGTGCCAGCAGTTTATCCCCGGGGTTGGCCACTGAAGCTTTCTTT
CDR3 protein: CASSLSPGLATEAFF

V gene: TRBV20-1
D gene: TRBD1
clone size: -
J gene: TRBJ1-1
CDR3 DNA: TGCAGTGCCCGACAGGGTGGTACTGAAGCTTTCTTT
CDR3 protein: CSARQGGTEAFF

V gene: TRBV6-2/TRBV6-3
D gene: -
clone size: -
J gene: TRBJ1-2
CDR3 DNA: TGTGCCAGCACGGCCAGGGGCTATGGCTACACCTTC
CDR3 protein: CASTARGYGYTF

V gene: TRBV3-1
D gene: -
clone size: once
J gene: TRBJ2-3
CDR3 DNA: TGTGCCAGCAGCCCGAGGGGCGGGAGCACAGATACGCAGTATTTT
CDR3 protein: CASSPRGGSTDTQYF

V gene: TRBV12-3/TRBV12-4
D gene: TRBD2
clone size: -
J gene: TRBJ2-1
CDR3 DNA: TGTGCCAGCAGTTTAAAGGGACTAGCGGGGAATGAGCAGTTCTTC
CDR3 protein: CASSLKGLAGNEQFF

V gene: TRBV6-2/TRBV6-3
D gene: TRBD2
clone size: -
J gene: TRBJ2-3
CDR3 DNA: TGTGCCAGCGGAGGAAGAGCGGGGGGGCCCGGGGATACGCAGTATTTT
CDR3 protein: CASGGRAGGPGDTQYF

V gene: TRBV20-1
D gene: -
clone size: -
J gene: TRBJ2-3
CDR3 DNA: TGCAGTGCTACCCGTAAGAAGCGGGGGGACAGGTCAGATACGCAGTATTTT
CDR3 protein: CSATRKKRGDRSDTQYF

V gene: TRBV29-1
D gene: TRBD1
clone size: -
J gene: TRBJ1-2
CDR3 DNA: TGCAGCGTTGAAGAAGTCCGGGACAGACGTAACTATGGCTACACCTTC
CDR3 protein: CSVEEVRDRRNYGYTF

V gene: TRBV4-1
D gene: TRBD1
clone size: few
J gene: TRBJ1-1
CDR3 DNA: TGCGCCAGCAGCCAAGGGGAGGACAGGGGGTTCTCTGAAGCTTTCTTT
CDR3 protein: CASSQGEDRGFSEAFF

V gene: TRBV4-2
D gene: -
clone size: -
J gene: TRBJ2-2
CDR3 DNA: TGTGCCAGCAGCCCCCGGGACTTAACGCCCGGGGAGCTGTTTTTT
CDR3 protein: CASSPRDLTPGELFF

V gene: TRBV20-1
D gene: TRBD2
clone size: -
J gene: TRBJ2-3
CDR3 DNA: TGCAGTGCTAGAAGCAGCGGGGGGGCTGGTTCGTCCGGTACGCAGTATTTT
CDR3 protein: CSARSSGGAGSSGTQYF

V gene: TRBV5-1
D gene: -
clone size: -
J gene: TRBJ1-1
CDR3 DNA: TGCGCCAGCAGCTCGACACTATCCACTGAAGCTTTCTTT
CDR3 protein: CASSSTLSTEAFF

V gene: TRBV19
D gene: TRBD1
clone size: -
J gene: TRBJ1-1
CDR3 DNA: TGTGCCAGTAGTCCGGGGAGGGGGCGCGGGACTGAAGCTTTCTTT
CDR3 protein: CASSPGRGRGTEAFF

V gene: TRBV14
D gene: -
clone size: -
J gene: TRBJ2-7
CDR3 DNA: TGTGCCAGCAGCCCGCCAGGGACCCCTACAGGGTCAAGGGAGCAGTACTTC
CDR3 protein: CASSPPGTPTGSREQYF

V gene: TRBV13
D gene: -
clone size: -
J gene: TRBJ2-7
CDR3 DNA: TGTGCCAGCAGCTTAGGTCAGTCCCAGGGCGAGCAGTACTTC
CDR3 protein: CASSLGQSQGEQYF

V gene: TRBV5-1
D gene: TRBD2
clone size: -
J gene: TRBJ2-5
CDR3 DNA: TGCGCCAGCAGCAGGGACGCGGCCACGGGGGGGGCCCAGTACTTC
CDR3 protein: CASSRDAATGGAQYF

V gene: TRBV7-9
D gene: TRBD1
clone size: -
J gene: TRBJ2-2
CDR3 DNA: TGTGCCAGCAGCTTAGCCGGGACAGGTGGGACCGGGGAGCTGTTTTTT
CDR3 protein: CASSLAGTGGTGELFF

V gene: TRBV5-1
D gene: -
clone size: -
J gene: TRBJ2-7
CDR3 DNA: TGCGCCAGCAGCGCCACGGGGATCCGTGATGAGCAGTACTTC
CDR3 protein: CASSATGIRDEQYF

V gene: TRBV21-1
D gene: -
clone size: once
J gene: TRBJ2-7
CDR3 DNA: TGTGCCAGCAGCAGGACGAACAGGGGTGAGTACGAGCAGTACTTC
CDR3 protein: CASSRTNRGEYEQYF